A single sample is the source of the 8 T cell receptor beta chains below, sequenced in a study of blood T cells in healthy people across ages. PCR was performed a second time for roughly 7 to 11 cycles using a sample-barcoded 5' primer and a J-beta primer mix. Via MiXCR, TCRdb re-called the 5' RACE reads, giving one row per CDR3 protein. The sample shows approximately 810,000 distinct CDR3 sequences, more than 25% of them seen only once. The sequencing input was blood. The receptor source for this set is a woman older than 75 in good health.

This clonotype was picked up a small number of times. The V gene is TRBV7-2, the J gene TRBJ2-2; D may correspond to TRBD1 or TRBD2 (5 bases each). Germline assignment: CDR1 SGHTA and CDR2 FQGNSA. The CDR3 runs 16 residues. Trimming cost V 3 bases and J 0 bases, with 11 bases left between them. The CDR3 region is CASSFIEGPNTGELFF. The CDR3 nucleotides are TGTGCCAGCAGCTTTATTGAGGGGCCGAACACCGGGGAGCTGTTTTTT.

This clonotype appeared many times. The gene calls are TRBV6-6 and TRBJ2-3; TRBD2 aligns across 14 bases. The CDR3 covers 16 residues. Losses at the gene ends were 4 bases for V and 9 bases for J; bases not matched to a gene: 9. Germline loops: CDR1 MNHNY, CDR2 SVGAGI (reference sequence). The CDR3 here is CASSSPPGLAGGTQYF. The CDR3 DNA reads as TGTGCCAGCAGTTCCCCACCCGGACTAGCGGGGGGCACGCAGTATTTT.

This clonotype has more than one count but fewer than ten. The V gene is TRBV5-8, the J gene TRBJ2-2; D unclear. With 8 bases removed from V and 5 bases from J, the gap between germline ends came to 7 bases. This CDR3 is built from 11 residues. Germline-derived CDR1 and CDR2 are SGHTS and YDEGEE. The DNA of the CDR3 is TGTGCCAGTCGATATACCGGGGAGCTGTTTTTT. This translates into CASRYTGELFF.

Ten or more counts support this clonotype. The chain combines TRBV5-5 with TRBJ2-1; a possible D gene is TRBD2 (6 bases). Germline assignment: CDR1 SGHKS and CDR2 YYEKEE (reference sequence). With 1 base removed from V and 6 bases from J, the gap between germline ends came to 26 bases. CDR3 length equals 19 residues. The CDR3 loop is CASSLFGTALRSNSNEQFF. CDR3 bases: TGTGCCAGCAGCTTGTTTGGGACTGCGCTTCGGAGTAATTCCAATGAGCAGTTCTTC. The entire variable domain, with the rest obtained from reference TRBV5-5 and TRBJ2-1, is as follows: DAGVTQSPTHLIKTRGQQVTLRCSPISGHKSVSWYQQVLGQGPQFIFQYYEKEERGRGNFPDRFSARQFPNYSSELNVNALLLGDSALYLCASSLFGTALRSNSNEQFFGPGTRLTVL.

The chain uses TRBV20-1 and TRBJ1-1; D is unclear. The CDR3 is made up of 12 amino acids. V was shortened by 3 bases and J by 6 bases, with 11 bases between the two germline ends. CDR1 is DFQATT and CDR2 is SNEGSKA in the germline V gene (reference sequence). DNA of the CDR3: TGCAGTGCTAGGGCCAGCTCGTCTGAAGCTTTCTTT. Translating it yields CSARASSSEAFF.

This clonotype was counted between two and nine times. This chain uses TRBV10-3 with TRBJ1-5, with a possible D match to TRBD1 (6 bases). The V gene's germline CDR1 is ENHRY and CDR2 SYGVKD. This CDR3 comprises 15 residues. CDR3 region: CATQGYGAGNQPQHF. The CDR3 DNA follows: TGTGCTACCCAGGGGTATGGGGCCGGCAATCAGCCCCAGCATTTT.

This clonotype was counted once. The gene calls are TRBV10-3 and TRBJ1-1; D is perhaps TRBD1 (6 bases). The CDR3 has 13 residues. Germline CDR1 is ENHRY and CDR2 is SYGVKD. CDR3 amino acids: CTANRVPNTEAFF. The DNA of the CDR3 is TGTACCGCCAACAGGGTCCCCAACACTGAAGCTTTCTTT.

Ten or more counts support this clonotype. The chain links TRBV12-3 or TRBV12-4 to TRBJ1-2; no definite D call. V dropped 5 bases and J dropped 5 bases, with 12 bases sitting between them. The CDR3 sequence is 13 residues long. CDR3 DNA sequence: TGTGCCAGCAGTCCGAACACAGTGTATGGCTACACCTTC. Translated: CASSPNTVYGYTF.